These T cell receptor beta chains were read from a single sample in a study of molecular identifiers for immune sequencing clone quantification. TCRdb re-called the PCR reads through MiXCR, storing one row per CDR3 protein. The profile shows about 100,000 distinct CDR3 sequences, approximately 22% of them singletons. The sequenced material came from naive CD8+ T cells from blood, with Jurkat cell RNA spiked in. The receptor set was obtained from a human donor in good health. Some libraries in this study had Jurkat cell RNA spiked in. Both conserved end residues are part of each CDR3. A D gene is named only where the DNA matches it firmly. Size tells how often a clone was seen (once, few, many) or the class of an expanded clone, and some rows leave it out.

CDR3: CASSFLAPHQQETQYF
DNA: TGTGCCAGCAGTTTCCTCGCCCCGCACCAACAAGAGACCCAGTACTTC
V: TRBV27
D: NA
J: TRBJ2-5
size: NA

CDR3: CSVISHAQYF
DNA: TGCAGCGTTATATCACATGCGCAGTATTTT
V: TRBV29-1
D: NA
J: TRBJ2-3
size: NA

CDR3: CSVTPRGRTADTQYF
DNA: TGCAGCGTTACCCCCAGGGGAAGGACGGCAGATACGCAGTATTTT
V: TRBV29-1
D: NA
J: TRBJ2-3
size: few

CDR3: CASSPQASRTEAFF
DNA: TGTGCCAGCAGCCCACAGGCTTCGAGGACTGAAGCTTTCTTT
V: TRBV27
D: NA
J: TRBJ1-1
size: many

CDR3: CSVVGQARTEAFF
DNA: TGCAGCGTGGTGGGACAGGCGAGAACTGAAGCTTTCTTT
V: TRBV29-1
D: TRBD1
J: TRBJ1-1
size: few

CDR3: CASSPTPGTQRYEQYF
DNA: TGTGCCAGCAGCCCGACCCCGGGGACCCAGCGCTACGAGCAGTACTTC
V: TRBV5-4
D: NA
J: TRBJ2-7
size: many

CDR3: CASSLAGKTSSYEQYF
DNA: TGTGCCAGCAGCTTAGCCGGCAAGACGAGCTCCTACGAGCAGTACTTC
V: TRBV7-9
D: NA
J: TRBJ2-7
size: many

CDR3: CASSLSRLSPNTDTQYF
DNA: TGTGCCAGCAGCTTAAGTCGGCTCAGCCCGAACACAGATACGCAGTATTTT
V: TRBV27
D: NA
J: TRBJ2-3
size: NA

CDR3: CASSVVEGYLSRDTQYF
DNA: TGTGCCAGCAGCGTAGTCGAGGGATACTTATCAAGAGATACGCAGTATTTT
V: TRBV9
D: NA
J: TRBJ2-3
size: few

CDR3: CASSQTAGRVTDTQYF
DNA: TGCGCCAGCAGCCAGACGGCGGGACGAGTCACAGATACGCAGTATTTT
V: TRBV4-1
D: NA
J: TRBJ2-3
size: many

CDR3: CASSYPRGEDTQYF
DNA: TGTGCCAGCAGTTATCCGCGGGGCGAGGATACGCAGTATTTT
V: TRBV6-2/TRBV6-3
D: NA
J: TRBJ2-3
size: NA

CDR3: CASSSLSSQNMNTEAFF
DNA: TGTGCCAGCAGTTCTTTGAGCTCACAAAACATGAACACTGAAGCTTTCTTT
V: TRBV12-3/TRBV12-4
D: NA
J: TRBJ1-1
size: NA

CDR3: CSPSLGVLTDTQYF
DNA: TGCAGTCCCTCCCTGGGTGTCCTCACAGATACGCAGTATTTT
V: TRBV20-1
D: NA
J: TRBJ2-3
size: many

CDR3: CAIGQGDYSPLHF
DNA: TGTGCCATAGGACAGGGGGACTATTCACCCCTCCACTTT
V: TRBV6-6
D: TRBD1
J: TRBJ1-6
size: many

CDR3: CSVEVTLDGANVLTF
DNA: TGCAGCGTTGAGGTAACCCTAGATGGGGCCAACGTCCTGACTTTC
V: TRBV29-1
D: NA
J: TRBJ2-6
size: many

CDR3: CASLPTGHNEQFF
DNA: TGTGCCAGCCTACCCACGGGACACAATGAGCAGTTCTTC
V: TRBV28
D: NA
J: TRBJ2-1
size: few

CDR3: CASSLSLLETQYF
DNA: TGTGCCAGCAGCTTGAGCCTGCTGGAGACCCAGTACTTC
V: TRBV7-9
D: NA
J: TRBJ2-5
size: many

CDR3: CASSFSTTYEQYF
DNA: TGTGCCAGCAGTTTTTCAACTACCTACGAGCAGTACTTC
V: TRBV28
D: NA
J: TRBJ2-7
size: few

CDR3: CASRGGLAGPREETQYF
DNA: TGTGCCAGCAGGGGTGGACTAGCGGGGCCCCGAGAAGAGACCCAGTACTTC
V: TRBV6-2/TRBV6-3
D: TRBD2
J: TRBJ2-5
size: NA

CDR3: CASSQGGARASEQYF
DNA: TGTGCCAGCAGCCAAGGGGGTGCTAGGGCCTCGGAGCAGTACTTC
V: TRBV7-9
D: NA
J: TRBJ2-7
size: many

CDR3: CASTAGGNIQYF
DNA: TGTGCCAGCACAGCGGGGGGGAACATTCAGTACTTC
V: TRBV12-3/TRBV12-4
D: TRBD2
J: TRBJ2-4
size: NA

CDR3: CASKRTSGYNEQFF
DNA: TGCGCCAGCAAAAGGACTAGCGGTTACAATGAGCAGTTCTTC
V: TRBV23-1
D: TRBD2
J: TRBJ2-1
size: few

CDR3: CASSLLRTGGDSEAFF
DNA: TGTGCCAGTAGTCTGTTGAGGACAGGGGGCGATTCTGAAGCTTTCTTT
V: TRBV19
D: TRBD1
J: TRBJ1-1
size: many

CDR3: CASSLAWSSYEQYF
DNA: TGTGCCAGCAGCTTAGCCTGGAGCTCCTACGAGCAGTACTTC
V: TRBV7-9
D: NA
J: TRBJ2-7
size: many

CDR3: CASSLGQGESDTIYF
DNA: TGCGCCAGCAGCCTCGGACAGGGGGAATCAGACACCATATATTTT
V: TRBV4-3
D: TRBD1
J: TRBJ1-3
size: many

CDR3: CASRSGLAGIGELFF
DNA: TGTGCCAGCAGGTCCGGACTAGCGGGAATCGGGGAGCTGTTTTTT
V: TRBV28
D: TRBD2
J: TRBJ2-2
size: NA

CDR3: CSARDLIPASGNYEQYF
DNA: TGCAGTGCTAGAGATCTGATTCCCGCTAGCGGGAACTACGAGCAGTACTTC
V: TRBV20-1
D: TRBD2
J: TRBJ2-7
size: many

CDR3: CASADGPRGAADTQYF
DNA: TGTGCTAGTGCCGACGGCCCGCGGGGGGCAGCAGATACGCAGTATTTT
V: TRBV12-5
D: TRBD2
J: TRBJ2-3
size: few

CDR3: CSAIPGTTNEKLFF
DNA: TGCAGTGCTATTCCGGGGACAACTAATGAAAAACTGTTTTTT
V: TRBV20-1
D: NA
J: TRBJ1-4
size: NA

CDR3: CASSLMTLAAEKYYEQYF
DNA: TGTGCCAGCAGCCTCATGACTCTAGCGGCAGAAAAATACTACGAGCAGTACTTC
V: TRBV13
D: TRBD2
J: TRBJ2-7
size: once

CDR3: CASSEIMNQPQHF
DNA: TGTGCCAGCAGTGAGATCATGAATCAGCCCCAGCATTTT
V: TRBV27
D: NA
J: TRBJ1-5
size: NA

CDR3: CASSPRGLPTDTQYF
DNA: TGTGCCAGCAGCCCACGAGGGCTCCCCACAGATACGCAGTATTTT
V: TRBV6-1
D: NA
J: TRBJ2-3
size: few

CDR3: CASSQESGGADNEQFF
DNA: TGCGCCAGCAGCCAAGAGAGCGGGGGGGCCGACAATGAGCAGTTCTTC
V: TRBV4-3
D: TRBD2
J: TRBJ2-1
size: many